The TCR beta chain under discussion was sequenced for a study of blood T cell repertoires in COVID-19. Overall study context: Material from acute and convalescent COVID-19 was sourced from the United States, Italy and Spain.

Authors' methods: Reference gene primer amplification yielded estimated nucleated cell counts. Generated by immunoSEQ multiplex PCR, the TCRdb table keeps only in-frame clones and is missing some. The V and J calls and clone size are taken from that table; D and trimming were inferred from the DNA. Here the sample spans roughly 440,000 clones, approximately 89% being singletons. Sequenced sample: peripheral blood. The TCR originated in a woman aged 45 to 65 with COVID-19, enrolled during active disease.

For the CDR3, the DNA is TGCGCCAGCAGCTTCGCGGTCACAGGGCAGAACACTGAAGCTTTCTTT. As protein: CASSFAVTGQNTEAFF. This chain uses TRBV5-1 with TRBJ1-1, with D possibly matching TRBD1 (6 bases). Germline values: CDR1 SGHRS, CDR2 YFSETQ. V lost 2 bases and J lost 1, with 15 bases in between. This CDR3 comprises 16 residues.